This T cell receptor beta chain was sequenced in a study of blood T cell repertoires in COVID-19. Study-wide context: PBMCs, B-cell-depleted T cells, or T cells were the source of the cDNA or gDNA that made up the material.

Individuals aged 18 to 89 years were recruited from approximately 24 US areas. Assignment of participants to cohorts was predicated upon participant-reported clinical history. The table came from immunoSEQ multiplex PCR; TCRdb's copy has only in-frame clones and leaves some out. Here the sample spans under 300,000 clones, about four fifths being singletons. CDR1 and CDR2 (germline): LNHDA, SQIVND (reference sequence). Trimming removed 3 bases at V and 11 bases at J, with 20 bases between. The CDR3 has 15 residues. The V gene is TRBV19, the J gene TRBJ2-4, with D perhaps TRBD1 (6 bases). The sequenced sample consisted of PBMCs or T cells enriched from blood (not recorded which). The receptor's source is a man aged 50 to 59 who had recovered from COVID-19. The CDR3 DNA sequence: TGTGCCAGTAGTATGGGGGCAGCGGCCGTAATTGTTCAGTACTTC. It specifies CASSMGAAAVIVQYF.